The clone carrying this T cell receptor beta chain has only a few counts. In germline, CDR1 is MNHEY, CDR2 SVGEGT. This CDR3 region has 13 residues. Trimming cost V 6 bases and J 2 bases, with 11 bases left between them. The source of the sample is a study of response to subunit inactivated influenza vaccine. TCRdb reanalysed the RT-PCR reads using MiXCR and keeps one entry per CDR3 protein. The sample lists about 570,000 distinct CDR3 sequences, 10% to 12% occurring once. The sample also formed part of further work on T cells expressing NK-cell markers. That publication notes: Libraries used 5'RACE template switching adding universal primer site and UMIs. An anti-gamma-delta TCR antibody restricted sorting to alpha-beta TCR T cells in several experiments. In several donors, dominant clonotypes made up about 25-65% of CD3+CD56-NKG2C+ cells.

The rearrangement uses TRBV6-2 or TRBV6-3 and TRBJ2-7; possible D gene TRBD2, 6 bases. This receptor was taken from a man aged 45 to 65 who received an inactivated influenza vaccine. The starting material was PBMCs from blood, obtained on the day of vaccination. CDR3 in DNA: TGTGCCAGCAGCCGGGACTTCGCCTACGAGCAGTACTTC. It translates to CASSRDFAYEQYF.